This T cell receptor beta chain was documented in a study of OX40 agonist ivuxolimab in advanced cancers. Findings of the study overall: Expanded clones were, on average, more numerous in CD8+ T cells than in CD4+. In the 0.1 to 3.0 mg/kg range, CD4+ and CD8+ blood T cells had expanded clonally by week 6. Among the lowest levels of clonal expansion were found in partial responders at 0.1-3.0 mg/kg.

The CDR3 has 15 amino acids. The germline V gene encodes CDR1 MDHEN and CDR2 SYDVKM. Trimming took 1 base from V and 8 from J, leaving 17 bases between them. About this clone: Its antigen is not known.

TCRdb's copy holds only in-frame clones and misses some; the assay was immunoSEQ multiplex PCR. The sample includes approximately 62,000 clones, 80% to 90% of them seen just once. This sequence originates from an adult with an advanced solid tumor such as melanoma, head and neck, liver or kidney cancer. The chain couples TRBV28 to TRBJ1-2; D is possibly TRBD1 (5 bases). The sequenced sample was CD4+ or CD8+ T cells sorted from blood, obtained in a trial of the OX40 agonist ivuxolimab. The CDR3 DNA follows: TGTGCCAGCAGTTTATTGGGGGGAATTCAGCGGGGCTACACCTTC. This encodes CASSLLGGIQRGYTF.